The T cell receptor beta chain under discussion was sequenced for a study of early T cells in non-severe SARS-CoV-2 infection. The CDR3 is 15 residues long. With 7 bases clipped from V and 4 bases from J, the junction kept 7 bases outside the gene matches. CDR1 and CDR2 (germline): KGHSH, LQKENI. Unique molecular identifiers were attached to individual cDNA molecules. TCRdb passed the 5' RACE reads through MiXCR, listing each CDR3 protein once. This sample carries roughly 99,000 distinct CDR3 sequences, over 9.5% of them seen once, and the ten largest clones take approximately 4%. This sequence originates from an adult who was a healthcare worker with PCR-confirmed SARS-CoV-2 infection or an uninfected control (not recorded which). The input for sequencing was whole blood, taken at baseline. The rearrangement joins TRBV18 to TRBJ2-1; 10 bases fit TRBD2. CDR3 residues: CASYGGTSVYNEQFF. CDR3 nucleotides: TGTGCCAGCTACGGCGGGACTAGCGTGTACAATGAGCAGTTCTTC.